This TCR beta chain was observed in a study of T cell changes during pregnancy in multiple sclerosis (dated by TCRdb to the late 2010s). Background on the whole study: The study examined how the T cell repertoire changed over the course of pregnancy in women with multiple sclerosis.

Preparation of the library involved the immunoSEQ multiplex PCR assay. TCRdb holds this immuneACCESS table with in-frame rearrangements only. Some clones are missing; in checked studies, unresolved V genes explain under half, and the rest has no known cause. The sample has roughly 87,000 clones on record, 90% to 95% of them singletons. The top ten clones comprise approximately 1.3% of the sample. V loses 1 base, J loses 6 bases, and the germline ends lie 4 bases apart. The germline V gene encodes CDR1 MNHNY and CDR2 SVGAGI (reference sequence). The CDR3 contains 12 residues, cysteine and phenylalanine counted. Only the CDR3 DNA stays, 36 bases, in frame from base 1. A word on this clone: Its binding antigen is unknown. Base-call qualities are not available, and no considerably larger clone is one nucleotide away.

The chain joins TRBV6-6 to TRBJ2-1; the D gene is not confidently resolved. The receptor comes from a female donor in good health, enrolled as a control in a pregnancy study. The sequencing used peripheral blood, collected in the third trimester of pregnancy. The nucleotide sequence is TGTGCCAGCAGTTACTACAGCAATGAGCAGTTCTTC. Translation gives CASSYYSNEQFF.